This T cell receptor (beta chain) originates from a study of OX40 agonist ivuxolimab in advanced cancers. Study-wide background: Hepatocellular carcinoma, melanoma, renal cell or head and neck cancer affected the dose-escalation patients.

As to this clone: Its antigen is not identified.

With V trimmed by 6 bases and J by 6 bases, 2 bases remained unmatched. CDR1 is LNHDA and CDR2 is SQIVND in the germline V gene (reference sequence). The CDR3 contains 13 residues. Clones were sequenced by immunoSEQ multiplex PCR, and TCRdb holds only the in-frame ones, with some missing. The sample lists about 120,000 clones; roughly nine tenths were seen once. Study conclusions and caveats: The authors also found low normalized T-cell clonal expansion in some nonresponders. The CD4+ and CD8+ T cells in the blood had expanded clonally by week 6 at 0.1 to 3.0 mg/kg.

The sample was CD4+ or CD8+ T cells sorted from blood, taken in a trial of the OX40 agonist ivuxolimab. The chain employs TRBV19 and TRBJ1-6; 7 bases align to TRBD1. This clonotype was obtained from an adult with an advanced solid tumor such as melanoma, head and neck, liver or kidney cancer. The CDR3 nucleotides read TGTGCCAGTAGCCGACAGGGTAATTCACCCCTCCACTTT. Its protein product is CASSRQGNSPLHF.